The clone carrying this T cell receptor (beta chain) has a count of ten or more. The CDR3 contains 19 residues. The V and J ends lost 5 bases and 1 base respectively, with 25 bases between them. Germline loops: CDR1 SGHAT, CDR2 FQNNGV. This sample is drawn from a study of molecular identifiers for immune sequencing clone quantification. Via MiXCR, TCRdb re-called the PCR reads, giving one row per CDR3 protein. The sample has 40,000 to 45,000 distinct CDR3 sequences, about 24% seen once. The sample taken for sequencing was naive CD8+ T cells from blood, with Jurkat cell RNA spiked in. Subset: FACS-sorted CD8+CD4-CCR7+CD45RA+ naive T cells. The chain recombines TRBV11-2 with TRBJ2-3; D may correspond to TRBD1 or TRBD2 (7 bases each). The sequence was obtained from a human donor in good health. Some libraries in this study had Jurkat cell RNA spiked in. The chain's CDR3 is CASSPHPELAQGGTDTQYF. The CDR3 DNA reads TGTGCCAGCAGCCCCCATCCTGAACTAGCGCAGGGGGGCACAGATACGCAGTATTTT. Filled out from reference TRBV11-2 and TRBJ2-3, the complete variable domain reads EAGVAQSPRYKIIEKRQSVAFWCNPISGHATLYWYQQILGQGPKLLIQFQNNGVVDDSQLPKDRFSAERLKGVDSTLKIQPAKLEDSAVYLCASSPHPELAQGGTDTQYFGPGTRLTVL.